This T cell receptor beta chain came from a study of cytomegalovirus exposure and HLA in healthy donors. General study points: Sequencing likely caused a cluster of highly shared sequence variants. Analysis was performed later, and it showed HLA-associated TCR beta chains to be more clonally expanded than equally common others. Generally TCR sequences proved uncommon, though certain public TCRs appeared in numerous donors. A later look showed TCR association rates differing by HLA locus, highest for DRB1 and lowest for HLA-C.

Amplification used 60 Vbeta primers and 13 Jbeta primers. The protocol was immunoSEQ multiplex PCR, while the TCRdb copy is restricted to in-frame clones and leaves out a portion. The sample totals approximately 110,000 clones. In the case of this clone: No antigen is known for it.

Trimming removed 3 bases at V and 4 bases at J, with 13 bases between. Germline V gene data show CDR1 as GTSNPN and CDR2 as SVGIG (reference sequence). The CDR3 has 13 residues. The source is a man between 18 and 35 years old in good health and CMV-seronegative. The rearrangement uses TRBV30 and TRBJ2-7; TRBD1 might be the D (6 bases). Sequenced: PBMCs. CDR3 in amino acids: CAWSRGAGYEQYF. CDR3 nucleotides: TGTGCCTGGAGCAGGGGCGCGGGTTACGAGCAGTACTTC.